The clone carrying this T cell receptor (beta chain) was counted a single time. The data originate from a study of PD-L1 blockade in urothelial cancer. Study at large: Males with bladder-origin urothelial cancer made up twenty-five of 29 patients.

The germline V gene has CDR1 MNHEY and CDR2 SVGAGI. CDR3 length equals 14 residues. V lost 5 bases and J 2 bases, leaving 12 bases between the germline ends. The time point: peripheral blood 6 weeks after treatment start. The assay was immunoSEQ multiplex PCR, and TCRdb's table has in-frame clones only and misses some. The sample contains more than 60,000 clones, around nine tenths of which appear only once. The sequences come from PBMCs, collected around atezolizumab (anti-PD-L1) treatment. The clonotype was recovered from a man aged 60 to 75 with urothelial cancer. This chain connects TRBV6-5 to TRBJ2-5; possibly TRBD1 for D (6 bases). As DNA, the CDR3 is TGTGCCAGCAGTCCGTCGGACAGTCAAGAGACCCAGTACTTC. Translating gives CASSPSDSQETQYF.